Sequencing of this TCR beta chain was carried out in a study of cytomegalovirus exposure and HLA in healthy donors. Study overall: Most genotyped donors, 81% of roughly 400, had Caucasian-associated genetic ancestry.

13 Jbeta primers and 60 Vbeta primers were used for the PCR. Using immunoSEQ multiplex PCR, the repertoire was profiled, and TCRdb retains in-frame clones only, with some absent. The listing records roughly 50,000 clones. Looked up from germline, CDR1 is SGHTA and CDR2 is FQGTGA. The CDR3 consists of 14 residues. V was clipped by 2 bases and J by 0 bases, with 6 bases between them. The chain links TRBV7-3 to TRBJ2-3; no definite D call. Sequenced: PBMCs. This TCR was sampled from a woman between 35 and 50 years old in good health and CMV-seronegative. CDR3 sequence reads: CASSLAPSTDTQYF. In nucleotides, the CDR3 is TGTGCCAGCAGCTTAGCGCCTAGCACAGATACGCAGTATTTT. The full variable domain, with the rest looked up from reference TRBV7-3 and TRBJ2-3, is GAGVSQTPSNKVTEKGKYVELRCDPISGHTALYWYRQSLGQGPEFLIYFQGTGAADDSGLPNDRFFAVRPEGSVSTLKIQRTERGDSAVYLCASSLAPSTDTQYFGPGTRLTVL.